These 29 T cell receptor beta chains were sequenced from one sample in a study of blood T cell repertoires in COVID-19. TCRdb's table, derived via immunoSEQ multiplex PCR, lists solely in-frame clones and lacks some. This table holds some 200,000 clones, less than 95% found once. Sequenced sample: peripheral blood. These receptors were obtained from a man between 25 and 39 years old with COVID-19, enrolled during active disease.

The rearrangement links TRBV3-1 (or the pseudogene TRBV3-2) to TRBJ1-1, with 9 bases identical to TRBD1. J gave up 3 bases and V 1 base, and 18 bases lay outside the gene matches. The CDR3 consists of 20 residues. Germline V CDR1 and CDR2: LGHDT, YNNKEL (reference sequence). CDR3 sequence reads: CASSQAPPGQGLRWDTEAFF. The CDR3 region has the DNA TGTGCCAGCAGCCAAGCACCGCCGGGACAGGGTTTACGATGGGACACTGAAGCTTTCTTT.

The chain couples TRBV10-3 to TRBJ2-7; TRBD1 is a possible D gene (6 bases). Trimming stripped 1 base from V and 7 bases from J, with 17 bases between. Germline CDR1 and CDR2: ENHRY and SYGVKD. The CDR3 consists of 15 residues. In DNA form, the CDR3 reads TGTGCCATCAGTGAGTACGGACAGTTGGAGACGGAGCAGTACTTC. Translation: CAISEYGQLETEQYF.

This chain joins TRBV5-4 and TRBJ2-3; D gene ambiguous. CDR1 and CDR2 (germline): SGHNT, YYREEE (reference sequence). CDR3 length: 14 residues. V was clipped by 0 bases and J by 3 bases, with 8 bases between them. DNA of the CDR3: TGTGCCAGCAGCTTGGATGCGGAGACAGATACGCAGTATTTT. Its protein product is CASSLDAETDTQYF.

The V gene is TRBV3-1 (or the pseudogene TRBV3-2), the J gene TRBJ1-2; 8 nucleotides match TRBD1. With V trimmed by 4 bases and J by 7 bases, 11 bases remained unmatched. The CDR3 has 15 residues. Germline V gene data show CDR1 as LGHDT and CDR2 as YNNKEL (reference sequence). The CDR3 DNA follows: TGTGCCAGCAGCCCCCTAGGACAGGGAAAAGGTGGCTACACCTTC. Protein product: CASSPLGQGKGGYTF.

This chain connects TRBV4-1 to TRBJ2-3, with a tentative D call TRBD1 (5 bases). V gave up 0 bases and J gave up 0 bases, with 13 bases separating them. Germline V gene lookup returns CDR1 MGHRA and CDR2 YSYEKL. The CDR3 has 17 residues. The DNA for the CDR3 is TGCGCCAGCAGCCAAGAGTACCGACAGACTAGCACAGATACGCAGTATTTT. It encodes CASSQEYRQTSTDTQYF.

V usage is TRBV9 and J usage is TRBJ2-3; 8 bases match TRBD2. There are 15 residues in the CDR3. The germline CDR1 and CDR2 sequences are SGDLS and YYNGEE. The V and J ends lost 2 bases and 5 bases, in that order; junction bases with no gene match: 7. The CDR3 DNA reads TGTGCCAGCAGCGTGACGGGGGGGCAAAAAGATACGCAGTATTTT. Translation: CASSVTGGQKDTQYF.

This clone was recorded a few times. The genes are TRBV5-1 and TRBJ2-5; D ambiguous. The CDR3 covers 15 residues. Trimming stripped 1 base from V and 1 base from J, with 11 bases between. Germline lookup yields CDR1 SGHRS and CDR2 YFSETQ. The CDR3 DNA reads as TGCGCCAGCAGCTTGTCGCGGCGCCTCCAAGAGACCCAGTACTTC. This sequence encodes CASSLSRRLQETQYF.

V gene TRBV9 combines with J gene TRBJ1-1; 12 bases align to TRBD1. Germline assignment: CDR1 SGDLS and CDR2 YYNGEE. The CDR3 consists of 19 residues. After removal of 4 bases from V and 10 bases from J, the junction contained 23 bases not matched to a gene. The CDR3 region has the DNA TGTGCCAGCAGCTCCCCTCTCACCGGGACAGGGGGCGCGATAGAAGGAGCTTTCTTT. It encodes CASSSPLTGTGGAIEGAFF.

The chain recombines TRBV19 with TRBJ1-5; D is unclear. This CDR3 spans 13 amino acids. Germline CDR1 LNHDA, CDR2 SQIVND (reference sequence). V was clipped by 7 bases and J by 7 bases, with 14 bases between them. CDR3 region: CASTITVGQPQHF. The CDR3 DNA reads TGTGCCAGTACCATCACAGTGGGCCAGCCCCAGCATTTT.

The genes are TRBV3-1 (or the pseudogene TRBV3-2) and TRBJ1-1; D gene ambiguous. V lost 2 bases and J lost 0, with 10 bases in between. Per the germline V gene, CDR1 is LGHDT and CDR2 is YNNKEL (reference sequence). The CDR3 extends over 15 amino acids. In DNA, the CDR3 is TGTGCCAGCAGCCAATCCAGGATCATGAACACTGAAGCTTTCTTT. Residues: CASSQSRIMNTEAFF.

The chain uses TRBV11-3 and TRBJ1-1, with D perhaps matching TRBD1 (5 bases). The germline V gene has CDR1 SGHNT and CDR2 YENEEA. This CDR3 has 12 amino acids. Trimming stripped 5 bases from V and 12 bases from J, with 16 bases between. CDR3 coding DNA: TGTGCCAGCAGCCTAGGGGAGGGGACGACTTTCTTT. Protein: CASSLGEGTTFF.

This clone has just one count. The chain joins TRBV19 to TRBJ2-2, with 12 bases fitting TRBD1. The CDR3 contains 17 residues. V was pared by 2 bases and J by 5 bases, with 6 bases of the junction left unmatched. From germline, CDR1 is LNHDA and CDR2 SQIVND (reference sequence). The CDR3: CASSISGQGAGTGELFF. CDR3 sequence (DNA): TGTGCCAGTAGTATATCGGGACAGGGGGCTGGGACCGGGGAGCTGTTTTTT.

The CDR3 loop reads CASSLTGSNYGYTF. The CDR3 coding sequence is TGCGCCAGCAGCTTAACAGGATCAAACTATGGCTACACCTTC. V gene TRBV5-1 combines with J gene TRBJ1-2, with D tentatively TRBD1 (5 bases). V was trimmed by 2 bases and J by 2 bases, leaving 10 bases between them. Germline CDR1 SGHRS, CDR2 YFSETQ. The CDR3 length is 14 residues. The full variable domain, completed using reference TRBV5-1 and TRBJ1-2, is KAGVTQTPRYLIKTRGQQVTLSCSPISGHRSVSWYQQTPGQGLQFLFEYFSETQRNKGNFPGRFSGRQFSNSRSEMNVSTLELGDSALYLCASSLTGSNYGYTFGSGTRLTVV.

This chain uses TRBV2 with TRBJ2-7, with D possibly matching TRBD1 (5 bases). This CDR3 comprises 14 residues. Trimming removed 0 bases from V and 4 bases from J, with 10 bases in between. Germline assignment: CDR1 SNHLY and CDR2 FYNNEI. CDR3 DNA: TGTGCCAGCAGTGAAGCGGAAGGGGCATACGAGCAGTACTTC. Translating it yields CASSEAEGAYEQYF.

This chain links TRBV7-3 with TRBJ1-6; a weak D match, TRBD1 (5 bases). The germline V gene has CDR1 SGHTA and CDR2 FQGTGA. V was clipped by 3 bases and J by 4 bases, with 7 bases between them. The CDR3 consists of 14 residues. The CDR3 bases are TGTGCCAGCAGCTTGACAGAGTATAATTCACCCCTCCACTTT. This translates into CASSLTEYNSPLHF.

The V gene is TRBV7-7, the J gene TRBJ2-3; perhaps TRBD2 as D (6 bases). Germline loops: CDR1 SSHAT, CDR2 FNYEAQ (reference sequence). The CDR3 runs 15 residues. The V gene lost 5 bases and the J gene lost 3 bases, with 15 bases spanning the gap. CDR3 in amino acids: CASSLAGGHTDTQYF. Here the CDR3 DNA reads TGTGCCAGCAGCCTGGCTGGAGGGCATACAGATACGCAGTATTTT.

The CDR3 DNA sequence: TGTGCCAGCAGTCCCATTTGGTCCGGGAGAGACGAGCAGTACTTC. Protein sequence: CASSPIWSGRDEQYF. This rearrangement joins TRBV27 to TRBJ2-7; tentative D call: TRBD2 (6 bases). The CDR3 loop spans 15 amino acids. Trimming pared 5 bases from V and 5 bases from J, leaving 19 bases between. Germline CDR1 reads MNHEY; CDR2 reads SMNVEV (reference sequence).

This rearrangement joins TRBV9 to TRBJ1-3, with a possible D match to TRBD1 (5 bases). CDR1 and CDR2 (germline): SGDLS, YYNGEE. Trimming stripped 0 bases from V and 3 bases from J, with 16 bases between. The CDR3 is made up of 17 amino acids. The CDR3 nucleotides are TGTGCCAGCAGCGTAGGTCGTGGGGGGTTCGGTGGAAACACCATATATTTT. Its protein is CASSVGRGGFGGNTIYF.

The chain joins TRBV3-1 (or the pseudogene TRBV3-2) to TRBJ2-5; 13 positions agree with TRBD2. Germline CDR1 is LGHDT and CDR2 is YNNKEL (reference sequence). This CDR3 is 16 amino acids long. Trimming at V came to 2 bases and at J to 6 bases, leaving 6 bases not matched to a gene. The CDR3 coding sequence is TGTGCCAGCAGCCAAACTAGCGGGGGGGCCCTAAAGACCCAGTACTTC. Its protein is CASSQTSGGALKTQYF.

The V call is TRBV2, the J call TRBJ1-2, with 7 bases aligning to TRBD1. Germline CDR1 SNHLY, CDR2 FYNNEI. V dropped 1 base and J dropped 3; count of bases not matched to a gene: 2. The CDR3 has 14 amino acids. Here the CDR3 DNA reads TGTGCCAGCAGTGAAGGAGGGGGCCACTATGGCTACACCTTC. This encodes CASSEGGGHYGYTF.

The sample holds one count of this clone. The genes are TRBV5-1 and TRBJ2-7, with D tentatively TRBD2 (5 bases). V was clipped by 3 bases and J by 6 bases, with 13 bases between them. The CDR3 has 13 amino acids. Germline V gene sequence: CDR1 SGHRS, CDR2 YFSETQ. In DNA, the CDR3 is TGCGCCAGCAGCTCCACCGCTCGGGGCGAGCAGTACTTC. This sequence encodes CASSSTARGEQYF.

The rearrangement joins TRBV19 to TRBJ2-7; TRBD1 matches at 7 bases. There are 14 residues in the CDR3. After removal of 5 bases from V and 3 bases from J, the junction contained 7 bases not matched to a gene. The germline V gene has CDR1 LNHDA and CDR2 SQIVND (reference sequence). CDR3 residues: CASSSQGDNYEQYF. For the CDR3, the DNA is TGTGCCAGTAGTTCTCAGGGGGACAACTACGAGCAGTACTTC.

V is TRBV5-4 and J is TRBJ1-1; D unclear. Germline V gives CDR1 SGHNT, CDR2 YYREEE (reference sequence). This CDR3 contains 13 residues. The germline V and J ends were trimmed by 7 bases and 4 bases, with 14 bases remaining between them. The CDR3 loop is CASGQRGGTEAFF. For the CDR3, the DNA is TGTGCCAGCGGGCAGCGGGGTGGCACTGAAGCTTTCTTT. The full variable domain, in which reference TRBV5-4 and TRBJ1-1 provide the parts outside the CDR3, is ETGVTQSPTHLIKTRGQQVTLRCSSQSGHNTVSWYQQALGQGPQFIFQYYREEENGRGNFPPRFSGLQFPNYSSELNVNALELDDSALYLCASGQRGGTEAFFGQGTRLTVV.

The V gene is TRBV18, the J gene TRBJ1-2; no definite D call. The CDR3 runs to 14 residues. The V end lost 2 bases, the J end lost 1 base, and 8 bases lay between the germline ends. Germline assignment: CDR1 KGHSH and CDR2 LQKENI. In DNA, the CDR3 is TGTGCCAGCTCACCATCAGGTGGTAACTATGGCTACACCTTC. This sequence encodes CASSPSGGNYGYTF.

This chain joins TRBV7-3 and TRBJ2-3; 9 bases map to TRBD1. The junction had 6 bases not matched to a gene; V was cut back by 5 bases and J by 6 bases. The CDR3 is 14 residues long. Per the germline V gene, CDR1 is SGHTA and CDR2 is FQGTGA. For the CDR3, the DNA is TGTGCCAGCAGCCCCGGGACAGGGTCGGATACGCAGTATTTT. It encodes CASSPGTGSDTQYF.

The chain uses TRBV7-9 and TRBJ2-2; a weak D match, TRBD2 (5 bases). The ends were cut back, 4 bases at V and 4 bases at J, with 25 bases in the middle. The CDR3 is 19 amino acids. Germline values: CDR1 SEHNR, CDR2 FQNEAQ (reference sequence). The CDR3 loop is CASSSEKYWTEEATGELFF. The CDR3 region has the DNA TGTGCCAGCAGCTCCGAAAAGTATTGGACGGAGGAGGCCACCGGGGAGCTGTTTTTT.

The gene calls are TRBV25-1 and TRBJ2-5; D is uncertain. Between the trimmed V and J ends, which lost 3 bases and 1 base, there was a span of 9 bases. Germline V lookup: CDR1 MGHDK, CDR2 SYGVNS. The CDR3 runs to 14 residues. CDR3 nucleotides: TGTGCCAGCAGTGATTGGGCTTTCCAAGAGACCCAGTACTTC. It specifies CASSDWAFQETQYF.

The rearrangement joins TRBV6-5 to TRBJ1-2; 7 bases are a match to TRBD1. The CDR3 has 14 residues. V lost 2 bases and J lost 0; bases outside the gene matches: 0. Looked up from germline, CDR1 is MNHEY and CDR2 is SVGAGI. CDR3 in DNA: TGTGCCAGCAGTTACGGGACAGCTAACTATGGCTACACCTTC. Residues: CASSYGTANYGYTF.

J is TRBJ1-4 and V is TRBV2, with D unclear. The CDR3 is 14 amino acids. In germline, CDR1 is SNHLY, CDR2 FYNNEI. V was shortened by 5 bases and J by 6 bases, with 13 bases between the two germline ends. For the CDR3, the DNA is TGTGCCAGCAGTCTCGAGGGTCATCATGAAAAACTGTTTTTT. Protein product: CASSLEGHHEKLFF.